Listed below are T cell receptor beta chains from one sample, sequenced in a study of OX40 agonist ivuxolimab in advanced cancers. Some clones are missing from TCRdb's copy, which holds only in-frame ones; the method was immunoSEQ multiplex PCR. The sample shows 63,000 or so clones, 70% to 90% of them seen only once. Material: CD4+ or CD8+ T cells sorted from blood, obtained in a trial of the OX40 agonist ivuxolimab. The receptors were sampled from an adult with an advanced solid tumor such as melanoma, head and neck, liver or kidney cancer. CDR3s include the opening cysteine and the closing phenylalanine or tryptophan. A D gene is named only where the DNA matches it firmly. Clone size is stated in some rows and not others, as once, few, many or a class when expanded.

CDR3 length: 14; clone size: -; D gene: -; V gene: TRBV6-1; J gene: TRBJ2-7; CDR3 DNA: TGTGCCAGCAGGGTACAGGGACTCTCCTACGAGCAGTACTTC; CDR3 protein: CASRVQGLSYEQYF
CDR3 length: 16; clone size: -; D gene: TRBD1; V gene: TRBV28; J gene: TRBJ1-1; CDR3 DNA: TGTGCCAGCGTGGAGACAGGGCGGGCCCTGAGCACTGAAGCTTTCTTT; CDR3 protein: CASVETGRALSTEAFF
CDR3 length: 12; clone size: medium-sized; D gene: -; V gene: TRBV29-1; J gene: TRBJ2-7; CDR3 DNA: TGCAGCGTGCAAACAGGGCCCTACGAGCAGTACTTC; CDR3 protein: CSVQTGPYEQYF
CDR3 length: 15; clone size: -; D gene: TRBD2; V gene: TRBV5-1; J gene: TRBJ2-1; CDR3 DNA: TGCGCCAGCAGCCCCCCTAGCGGGGGGGACAATGAGCAGTTCTTC; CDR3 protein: CASSPPSGGDNEQFF
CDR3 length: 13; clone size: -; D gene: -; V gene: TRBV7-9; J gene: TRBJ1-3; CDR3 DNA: TGTGCCAGCAGCGCCAGCTCTGGAAACACCATATATTTT; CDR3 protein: CASSASSGNTIYF
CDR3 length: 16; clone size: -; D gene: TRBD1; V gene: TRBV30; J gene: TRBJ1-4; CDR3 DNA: TGTGCCTGGGTTCAGGGACAGGGTCTGACTAATGAAAAACTGTTTTTT; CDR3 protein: CAWVQGQGLTNEKLFF
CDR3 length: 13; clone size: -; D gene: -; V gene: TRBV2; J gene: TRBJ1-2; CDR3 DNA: TGTGCCAGCCAAACACAGCCTAACTATGGCTACACCTTC; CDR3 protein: CASQTQPNYGYTF
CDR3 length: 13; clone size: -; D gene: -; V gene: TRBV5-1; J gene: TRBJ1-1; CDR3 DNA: TGCGCCAGCAGTCATTTTGAGACAGCTGAAGCTTTCTTT; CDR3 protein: CASSHFETAEAFF
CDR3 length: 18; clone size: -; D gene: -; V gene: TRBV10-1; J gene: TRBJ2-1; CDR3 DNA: TGCGCCAGCAGTGAATTCGGCAGGGCTATGAGCTCCTACAATGAGCAGTTCTTC; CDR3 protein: CASSEFGRAMSSYNEQFF
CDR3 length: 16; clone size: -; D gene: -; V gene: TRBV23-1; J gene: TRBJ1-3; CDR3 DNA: TGCGCCAGCAGCCGACGGATTTCGAGCTCTGGAAACACCATATATTTT; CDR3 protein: CASSRRISSSGNTIYF
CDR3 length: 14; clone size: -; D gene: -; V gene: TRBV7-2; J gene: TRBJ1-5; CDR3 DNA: TGTGCCAGCAGCCTCGGGGGGTACAATCAGCCCCAGCATTTT; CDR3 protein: CASSLGGYNQPQHF
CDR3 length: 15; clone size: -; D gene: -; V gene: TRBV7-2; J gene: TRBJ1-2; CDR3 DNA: TGTGCCAGCAGCTTAGAATCAGCAGGCAACTATGGCTACACCTTC; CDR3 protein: CASSLESAGNYGYTF
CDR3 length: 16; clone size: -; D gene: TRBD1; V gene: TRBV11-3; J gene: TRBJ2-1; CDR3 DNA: TGTGCCAGCAGCTTAGAGGGAACAGGGGATTACAATGAGCAGTTCTTC; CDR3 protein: CASSLEGTGDYNEQFF
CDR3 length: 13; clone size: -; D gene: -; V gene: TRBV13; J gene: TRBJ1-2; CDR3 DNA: TGTGCCAGCAGTCACAGGGATGGTTGGGGCTACACCTTC; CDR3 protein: CASSHRDGWGYTF
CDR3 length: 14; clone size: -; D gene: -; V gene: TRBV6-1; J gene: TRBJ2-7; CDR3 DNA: TGTGCCAGCAGCCCCTCCGGCGGTGGGTACGAGCAGTACTTC; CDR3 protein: CASSPSGGGYEQYF
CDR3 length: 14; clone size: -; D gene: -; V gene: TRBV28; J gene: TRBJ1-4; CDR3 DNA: TGTGCCAGCAGTTTTGGGGGAAGGGGTGAAAAACTGTTTTTT; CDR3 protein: CASSFGGRGEKLFF
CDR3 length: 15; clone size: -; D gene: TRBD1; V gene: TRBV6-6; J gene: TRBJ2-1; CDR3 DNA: TGTGCCAGCAGTTCCGGGACAGGGGACTACAATGAGCAGTTCTTC; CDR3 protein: CASSSGTGDYNEQFF
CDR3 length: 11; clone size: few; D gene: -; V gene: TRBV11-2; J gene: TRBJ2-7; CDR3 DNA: TGTGCCAGCAGCTTAGTGGGCGAGCAGTACTTC; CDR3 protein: CASSLVGEQYF
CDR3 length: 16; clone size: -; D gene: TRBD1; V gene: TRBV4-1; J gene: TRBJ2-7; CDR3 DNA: TGCGCCAGCAGCCAAGATTATGGGACAGGGACCTACGAGCAGTACTTC; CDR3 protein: CASSQDYGTGTYEQYF
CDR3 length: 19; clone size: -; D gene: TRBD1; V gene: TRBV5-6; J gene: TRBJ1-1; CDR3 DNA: TGTACCAGCAGACCCGGGACAGGGGCTTGGTCAGGTCGGGTCACTGAAGCTTTCTTT; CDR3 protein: CTSRPGTGAWSGRVTEAFF
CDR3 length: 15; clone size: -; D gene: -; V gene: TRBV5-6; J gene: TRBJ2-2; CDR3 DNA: TGTGCCAGCAGCCCTCTTCCGGGGGACACCGGGGAGCTGTTTTTT; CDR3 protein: CASSPLPGDTGELFF
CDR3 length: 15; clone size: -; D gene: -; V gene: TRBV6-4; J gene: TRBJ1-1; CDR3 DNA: TGTGCCAGCAGTGGGCAAGGTCAGGGGTACACTGAAGCTTTCTTT; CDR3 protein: CASSGQGQGYTEAFF
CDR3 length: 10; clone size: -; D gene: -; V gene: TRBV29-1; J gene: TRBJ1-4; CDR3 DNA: TGCAGCGCCATGGATGAAAAACTGTTTTTT; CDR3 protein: CSAMDEKLFF
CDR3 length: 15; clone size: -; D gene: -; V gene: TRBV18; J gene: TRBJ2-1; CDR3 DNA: TGTGCCAGCTCACCTGTCCAGGGATCCTACAATGAGCAGTTCTTC; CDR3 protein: CASSPVQGSYNEQFF